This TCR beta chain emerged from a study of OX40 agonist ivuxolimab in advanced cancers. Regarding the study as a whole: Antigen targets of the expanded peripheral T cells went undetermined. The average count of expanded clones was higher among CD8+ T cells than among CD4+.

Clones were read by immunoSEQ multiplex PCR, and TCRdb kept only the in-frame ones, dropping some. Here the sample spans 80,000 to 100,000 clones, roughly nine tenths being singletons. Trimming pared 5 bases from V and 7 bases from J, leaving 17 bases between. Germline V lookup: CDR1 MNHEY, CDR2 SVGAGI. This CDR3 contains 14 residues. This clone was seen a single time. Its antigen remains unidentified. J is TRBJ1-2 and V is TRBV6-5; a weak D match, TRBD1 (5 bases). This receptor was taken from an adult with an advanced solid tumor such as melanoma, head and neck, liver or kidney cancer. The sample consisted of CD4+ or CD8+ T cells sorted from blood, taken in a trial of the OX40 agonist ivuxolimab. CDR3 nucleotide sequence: TGTGCCAGCAGTCGTACAGGAACTGCGGGTGGCTACACCTTC. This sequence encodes CASSRTGTAGGYTF.